This T cell receptor (beta chain) stems from a study of siplizumab effects on memory and regulatory T cells. Findings and caveats of the study: Greater diversity than memory cells seemed evident in naive T cells, which also appeared to be major alloresponse contributors.

TCRdb's copy holds only in-frame clones and misses some; the assay was immunoSEQ multiplex PCR. The table has tens of thousands of clones, approximately 84% seen once. V shed 6 bases and J 6 bases; nucleotides not matched to a gene: 11. Germline V gene data show CDR1 as SEHNR and CDR2 as FQNEAQ (reference sequence). There are 15 residues in the CDR3. Concerning this clone: Antigen specificity is unknown.

This receptor was taken from a human donor in good health. Sequencing input: naive CD8+ T cells sorted from blood. The V call is TRBV7-9, the J call TRBJ2-7; 10 nucleotides match TRBD1. The CDR3 region has the DNA TGTGCCAGCAGTTTGACAGGGGGCGCATTAGCCGAGCAGTACTTC. Translating gives CASSLTGGALAEQYF.